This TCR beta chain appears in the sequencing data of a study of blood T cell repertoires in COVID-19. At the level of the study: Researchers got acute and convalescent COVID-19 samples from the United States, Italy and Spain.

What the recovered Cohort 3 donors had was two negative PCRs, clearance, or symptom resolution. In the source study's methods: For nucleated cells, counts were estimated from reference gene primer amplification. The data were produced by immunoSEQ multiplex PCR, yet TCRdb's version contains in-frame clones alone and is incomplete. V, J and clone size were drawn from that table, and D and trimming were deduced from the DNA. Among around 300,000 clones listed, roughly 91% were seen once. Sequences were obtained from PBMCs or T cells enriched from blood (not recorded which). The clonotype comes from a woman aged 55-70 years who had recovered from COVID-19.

The CDR3: CATKTLLYGYTF. CDR3 DNA sequence: TGTGCCACCAAGACACTCCTCTATGGCTACACCTTC. This chain links TRBV19 with TRBJ1-2, with D uncertain. From germline, CDR1 is LNHDA and CDR2 SQIVND (reference sequence). Trimming shortened V by 10 bases and J by 4 bases, and 13 bases separated the two germline ends. This CDR3 comprises 12 residues.